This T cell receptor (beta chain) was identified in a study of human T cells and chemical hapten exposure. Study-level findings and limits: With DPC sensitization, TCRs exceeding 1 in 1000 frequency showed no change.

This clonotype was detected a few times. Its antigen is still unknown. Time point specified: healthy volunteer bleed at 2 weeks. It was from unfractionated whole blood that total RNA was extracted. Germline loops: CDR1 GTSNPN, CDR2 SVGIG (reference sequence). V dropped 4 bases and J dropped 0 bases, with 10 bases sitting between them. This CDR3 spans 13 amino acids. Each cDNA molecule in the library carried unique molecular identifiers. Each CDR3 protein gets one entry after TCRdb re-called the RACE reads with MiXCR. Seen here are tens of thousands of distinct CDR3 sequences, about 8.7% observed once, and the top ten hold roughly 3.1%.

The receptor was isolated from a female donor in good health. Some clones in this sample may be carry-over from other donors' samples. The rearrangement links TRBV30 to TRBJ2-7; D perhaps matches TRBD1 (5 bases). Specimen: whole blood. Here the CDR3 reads CAWTGKFSYEQYF. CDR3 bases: TGTGCCTGGACAGGGAAATTCTCCTACGAGCAGTACTTC.